This TCR beta chain was observed in a study of identical twins. This clonotype was picked up a small number of times. No antigen is known for it. Notes on the study in general: Twin-shared out-of-frame alpha sequences showed excess low generation probability. Excess twin sharing in beta out-of-frame sequences was weaker. Its conclusions, products of cross-sectional statistical analysis, did not come from following the same donors.

The V end was cut by 2 bases, the J end by 3 bases, with 8 bases between. The V gene's germline CDR1 is SNHLY and CDR2 FYNNEI. The CDR3 has 14 amino acids. Carrying unique molecular identifiers, the cDNA also gained a universal primer site through template switching. MiXCR, applied by TCRdb to the 5' RACE reads, yields one record per CDR3 protein. The sample has 1.5 million to 2 million distinct CDR3 sequences, about 30% seen once. The chain uses TRBV2 and TRBJ1-3; D ambiguous. Source material: cord blood. This receptor was identified in a newborn girl in good health. CDR3 sequence (DNA): TGTGCCAGCAGTGAAACTTGGAGTGGAAACACCATATATTTT. This translates into CASSETWSGNTIYF.